The sequence of this T cell receptor beta chain was determined in a study of Ad26.COV2.S vaccination and SARS-CoV-2 variants. The germline V gene has CDR1 MNHNS and CDR2 SASEGT. The CDR3 spans 17 residues. V lost 4 bases, J lost 4 bases, and 17 bases lay in between. This clone was seen a few times. TCRdb keeps only in-frame clones here, not all; method: immunoSEQ multiplex PCR. The sample shows fewer than 100,000 clones, roughly 85% of them seen only once. The chain is built from TRBV6-1 and TRBJ2-6; D might be TRBD1 (6 bases). The input for sequencing was peripheral blood, taken after recovery from COVID-19. This TCR was recovered from a human donor who had recovered from COVID-19. The CDR3 bases are TGTGCCAGCAGTGTTCAGGGGTCGAATTCCGGGGCCAACGTCCTGACTTTC. The encoded protein is CASSVQGSNSGANVLTF.